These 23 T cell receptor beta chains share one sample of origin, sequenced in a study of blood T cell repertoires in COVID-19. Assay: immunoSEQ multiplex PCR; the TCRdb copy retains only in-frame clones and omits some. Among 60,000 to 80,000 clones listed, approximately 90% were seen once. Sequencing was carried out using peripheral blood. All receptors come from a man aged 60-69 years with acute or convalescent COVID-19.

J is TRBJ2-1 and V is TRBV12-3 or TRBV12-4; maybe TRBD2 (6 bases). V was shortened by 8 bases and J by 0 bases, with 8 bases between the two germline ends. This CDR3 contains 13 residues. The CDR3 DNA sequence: TGTGCCAGCCGGCGGGGCTCCTACAATGAGCAGTTCTTC. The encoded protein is CASRRGSYNEQFF.

The CDR3 region is CAWGIGVGNTIYF. Here the CDR3 DNA reads TGTGCCTGGGGCATCGGGGTTGGAAACACCATATATTTT. V gene TRBV30 combines with J gene TRBJ1-3; D gene uncertain. Germline CDR1 is GTSNPN and CDR2 is SVGIG (reference sequence). Trimming left V 5 bases short and J 3 bases short, with 11 bases between. The CDR3 contains 13 residues.

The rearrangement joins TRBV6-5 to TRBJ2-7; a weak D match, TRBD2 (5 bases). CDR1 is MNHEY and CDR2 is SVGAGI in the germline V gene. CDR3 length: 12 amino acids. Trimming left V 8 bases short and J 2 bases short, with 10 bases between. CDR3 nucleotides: TGTGCCAGCTACGGGAATACCTACGAGCAGTACTTC. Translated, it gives CASYGNTYEQYF.

The CDR3 DNA reads as TGTGCCAGTAGTCCCAACTCAAATTCACCCCTCCACTTT. Translated: CASSPNSNSPLHF. This sequence joins TRBV19 and TRBJ1-6; unclear D gene. V was trimmed by 5 bases and J by 7 bases, leaving 9 bases between them. The CDR3 has 13 residues. Germline V lookup: CDR1 LNHDA, CDR2 SQIVND (reference sequence).

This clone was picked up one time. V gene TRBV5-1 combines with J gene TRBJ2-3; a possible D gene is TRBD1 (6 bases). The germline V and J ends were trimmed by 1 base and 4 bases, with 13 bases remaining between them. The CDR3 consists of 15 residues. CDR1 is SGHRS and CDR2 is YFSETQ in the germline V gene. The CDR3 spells CASSLYTGLADTQYF. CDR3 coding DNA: TGCGCCAGCAGCTTGTACACAGGGCTCGCAGATACGCAGTATTTT.

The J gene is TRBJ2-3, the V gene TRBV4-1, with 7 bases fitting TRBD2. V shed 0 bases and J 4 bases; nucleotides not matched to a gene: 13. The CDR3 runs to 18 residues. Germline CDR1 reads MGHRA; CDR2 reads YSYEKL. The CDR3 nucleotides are TGCGCCAGCAGCCAAGAGGCAGGACTAGGAGGAGTCGCAGATACGCAGTATTTT. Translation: CASSQEAGLGGVADTQYF.

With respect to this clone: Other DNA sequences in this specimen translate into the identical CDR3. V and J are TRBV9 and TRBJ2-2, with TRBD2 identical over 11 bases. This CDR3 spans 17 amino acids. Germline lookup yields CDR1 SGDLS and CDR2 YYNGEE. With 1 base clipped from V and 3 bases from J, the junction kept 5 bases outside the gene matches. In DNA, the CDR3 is TGTGCCAGCAGCGTAATAGCGGGAGGGCCTGACACCGGGGAGCTGTTTTTT. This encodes CASSVIAGGPDTGELFF.

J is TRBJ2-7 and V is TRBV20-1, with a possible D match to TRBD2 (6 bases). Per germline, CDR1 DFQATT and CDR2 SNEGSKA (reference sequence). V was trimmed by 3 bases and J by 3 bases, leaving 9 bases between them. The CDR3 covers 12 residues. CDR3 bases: TGCAGTGCTAGTCCGGACTACTACGAGCAGTACTTC. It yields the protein CSASPDYYEQYF.

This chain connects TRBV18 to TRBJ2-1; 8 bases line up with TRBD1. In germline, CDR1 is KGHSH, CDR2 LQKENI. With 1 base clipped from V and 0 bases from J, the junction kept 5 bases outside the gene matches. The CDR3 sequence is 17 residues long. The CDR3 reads CASSPLRQGSSYNEQFF. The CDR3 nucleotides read TGTGCCAGCTCACCACTACGACAGGGGTCCTCCTACAATGAGCAGTTCTTC.

This CDR3 is CASGGSGSPDTQYF. In DNA form, the CDR3 reads TGTGCTAGTGGTGGGAGTGGGTCCCCAGATACGCAGTATTTT. V gene TRBV12-5 combines with J gene TRBJ2-3, with D possibly being TRBD2 (5 bases). The germline V gene encodes CDR1 LGHNT and CDR2 FRNRAP. Between the trimmed V and J ends, which lost 5 bases and 4 bases, there was a span of 13 bases. The CDR3 covers 14 residues.

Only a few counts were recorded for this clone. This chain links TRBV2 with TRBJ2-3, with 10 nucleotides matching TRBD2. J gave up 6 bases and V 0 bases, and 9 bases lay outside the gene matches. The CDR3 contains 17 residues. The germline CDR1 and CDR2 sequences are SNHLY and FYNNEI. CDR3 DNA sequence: TGTGCCAGCAGTGAAGCGCAAGGAGCGGGGGGGCGGGATACGCAGTATTTT. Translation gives CASSEAQGAGGRDTQYF.

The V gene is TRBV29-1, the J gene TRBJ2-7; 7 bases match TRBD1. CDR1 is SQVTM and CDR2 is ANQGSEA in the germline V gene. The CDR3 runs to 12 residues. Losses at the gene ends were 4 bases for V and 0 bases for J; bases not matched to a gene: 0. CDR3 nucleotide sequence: TGCAGCGTTGGGGACAGCTCCTACGAGCAGTACTTC. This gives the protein CSVGDSSYEQYF.

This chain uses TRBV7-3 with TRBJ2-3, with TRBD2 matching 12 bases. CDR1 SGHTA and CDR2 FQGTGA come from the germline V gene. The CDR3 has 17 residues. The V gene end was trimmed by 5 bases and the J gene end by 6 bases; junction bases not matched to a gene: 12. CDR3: CASSPRTSGVPGDTQYF. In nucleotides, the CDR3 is TGTGCCAGCAGCCCACGGACTAGCGGGGTCCCTGGGGATACGCAGTATTTT.

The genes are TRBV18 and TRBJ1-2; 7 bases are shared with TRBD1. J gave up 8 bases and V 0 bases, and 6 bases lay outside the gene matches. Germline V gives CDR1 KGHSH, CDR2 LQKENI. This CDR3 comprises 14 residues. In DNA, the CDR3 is TGTGCCAGCTCACCACCAACAGGGGCCCGCGGCTACACCTTC. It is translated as CASSPPTGARGYTF.

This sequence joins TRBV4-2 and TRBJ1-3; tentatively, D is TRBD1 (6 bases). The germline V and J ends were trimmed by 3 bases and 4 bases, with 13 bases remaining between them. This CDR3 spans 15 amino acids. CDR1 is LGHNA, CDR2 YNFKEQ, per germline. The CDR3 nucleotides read TGTGCCAGCAGCCACGACCGGACAGAAGGAAACACCATATATTTT. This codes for CASSHDRTEGNTIYF.

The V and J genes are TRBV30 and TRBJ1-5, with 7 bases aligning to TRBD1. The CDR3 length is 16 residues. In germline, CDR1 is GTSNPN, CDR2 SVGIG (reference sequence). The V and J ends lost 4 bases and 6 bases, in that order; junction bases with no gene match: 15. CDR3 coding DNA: TGTGCCTGGACCCCGGGGGTCGGGACAGCTTCTCAGCCCCAGCATTTT. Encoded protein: CAWTPGVGTASQPQHF.

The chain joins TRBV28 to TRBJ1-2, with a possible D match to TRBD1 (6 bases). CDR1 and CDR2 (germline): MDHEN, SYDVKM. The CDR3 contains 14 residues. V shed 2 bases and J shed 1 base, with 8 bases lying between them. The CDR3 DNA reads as TGTGCCAGCAGTTTAAGGGACAATAACTATGGCTACACCTTC. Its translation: CASSLRDNNYGYTF.

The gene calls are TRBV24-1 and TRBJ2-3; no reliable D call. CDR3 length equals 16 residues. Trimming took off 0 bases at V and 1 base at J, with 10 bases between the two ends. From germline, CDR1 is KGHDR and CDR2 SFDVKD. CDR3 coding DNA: TGTGCCACCAGTGATTTGGACGGGTTTGGCACAGATACGCAGTATTTT. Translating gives CATSDLDGFGTDTQYF.

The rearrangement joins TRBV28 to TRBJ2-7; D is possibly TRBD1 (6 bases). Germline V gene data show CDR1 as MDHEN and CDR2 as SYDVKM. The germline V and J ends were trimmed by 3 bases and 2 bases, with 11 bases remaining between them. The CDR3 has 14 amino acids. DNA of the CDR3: TGTGCCAGCAGTTTGAGAGGGGGTCCCTACGAGCAGTACTTC. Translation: CASSLRGGPYEQYF.

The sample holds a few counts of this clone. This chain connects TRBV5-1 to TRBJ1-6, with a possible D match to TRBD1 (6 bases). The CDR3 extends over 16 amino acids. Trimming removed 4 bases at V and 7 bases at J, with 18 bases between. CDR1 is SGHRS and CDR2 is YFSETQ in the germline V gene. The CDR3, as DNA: TGCGCCAGCAGCCCTATATCACCTAGGGGGAATTCACCCCTCCACTTT. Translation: CASSPISPRGNSPLHF.

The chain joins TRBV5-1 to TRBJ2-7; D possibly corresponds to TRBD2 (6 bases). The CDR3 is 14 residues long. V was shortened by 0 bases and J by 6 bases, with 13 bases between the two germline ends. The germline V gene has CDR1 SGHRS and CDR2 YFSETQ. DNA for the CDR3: TGCGCCAGCAGCTTGGGGGGGACTCGACCCGAGCAGTACTTC. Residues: CASSLGGTRPEQYF.

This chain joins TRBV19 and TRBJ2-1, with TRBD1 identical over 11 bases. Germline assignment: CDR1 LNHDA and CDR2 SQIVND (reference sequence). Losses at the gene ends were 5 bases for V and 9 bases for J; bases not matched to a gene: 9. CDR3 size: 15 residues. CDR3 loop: CASSPGTGGLGEQFF. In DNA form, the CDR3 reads TGTGCCAGTAGTCCCGGGACAGGGGGTCTAGGTGAGCAGTTCTTC.

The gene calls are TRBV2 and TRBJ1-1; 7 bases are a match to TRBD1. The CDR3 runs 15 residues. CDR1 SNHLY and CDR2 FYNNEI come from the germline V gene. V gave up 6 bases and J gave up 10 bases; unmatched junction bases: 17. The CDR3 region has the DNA TGTGCCAGCAGCTTAAGGACAGGCCTGCTCGCGGGAGCTTTCTTT. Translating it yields CASSLRTGLLAGAFF. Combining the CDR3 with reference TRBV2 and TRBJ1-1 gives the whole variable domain EPEVTQTPSHQVTQMGQEVILRCVPISNHLYFYWYRQILGQKVEFLVSFYNNEISEKSEIFDDQFSVERPDGSNFTLKIRSTKLEDSAMYFCASSLRTGLLAGAFFGQGTRLTVV.